The 29 T cell receptor beta chains presented below share a single source sample, sequenced in a study of cytomegalovirus exposure and HLA in healthy donors. PCR amplification relied on 60 Vbeta primers (plus 13 Jbeta primers). Some clones are missing from TCRdb's copy, which holds only in-frame ones; the method was immunoSEQ multiplex PCR. Counted here are around 110,000 clones, 55% to 85% occurring once; the ten biggest clones make up 7.8%. The sample was PBMCs. Receptor source: a young man in good health and CMV-seronegative.

V gene TRBV5-4 combines with J gene TRBJ1-5; the match to TRBD1 covers 9 bases. Germline CDR1 is SGHNT and CDR2 is YYREEE (reference sequence). There are 14 residues in the CDR3. The J segment lost 4 bases and the V segment lost 4 bases, leaving 3 bases of the junction unmatched. DNA for the CDR3: TGTGCCAGCAGCCGGGACAGGGAAAATCAGCCCCAGCATTTT. This sequence encodes CASSRDRENQPQHF.

V and J are TRBV5-6 and TRBJ2-3; the D gene is possibly TRBD1 (6 bases). The V gene lost 1 base and the J gene lost 1 base, with 13 bases spanning the gap. Per the germline V gene, CDR1 is SGHDT and CDR2 is YYEEEE. The CDR3 has 16 amino acids. This CDR3 reads CASSLMGAGGTDTQYF. CDR3 coding DNA: TGTGCCAGCAGCTTGATGGGGGCAGGTGGCACAGATACGCAGTATTTT. Complete variable domain (other parts from reference TRBV5-6 and TRBJ2-3): DAGVTQSPTHLIKTRGQQVTLRCSPKSGHDTVSWYQQALGQGPQFIFQYYEEEERQRGNFPDRFSGHQFPNYSSELNVNALLLGDSALYLCASSLMGAGGTDTQYFGPGTRLTVL.

The CDR3 sequence is CASSVGESYISGNTIYF. For the CDR3, the DNA is TGTGCCAGCAGCGTCGGGGAATCTTATATCTCTGGAAACACCATATATTTT. The rearrangement joins TRBV9 to TRBJ1-3; D unresolved. V was cut by 2 bases and J by 0 bases, with 15 bases left in between. The germline CDR1 and CDR2 sequences are SGDLS and YYNGEE. This CDR3 has 17 residues.

V gene TRBV2 combines with J gene TRBJ1-1, with no clear D. V lost 6 bases to trimming and J lost 1 base, with 9 bases between them. The germline gives CDR1 SNHLY, CDR2 FYNNEI. The CDR3 totals 13 residues. The CDR3 is CASSMGANTEAFF. DNA of the CDR3: TGTGCCAGCAGCATGGGAGCGAACACTGAAGCTTTCTTT.

The gene calls are TRBV6-1 and TRBJ2-1; 12 bases fit TRBD2. After removal of 6 bases from V and 9 bases from J, the junction contained 12 bases not matched to a gene. This CDR3 spans 16 amino acids. CDR1 and CDR2 from the germline V gene are MNHNS and SASEGT. The CDR3 nucleotides read TGTGCCAGCAGCGAAACGACTAGCGGGAGTCAAGTTGAGCAGTTCTTC. Translated: CASSETTSGSQVEQFF.

The chain uses TRBV4-2 and TRBJ1-5; D may be TRBD1 (5 bases). Per germline, CDR1 LGHNA and CDR2 YNFKEQ. The CDR3 spans 16 residues. Between the trimmed V and J ends, which lost 4 bases and 3 bases, there was a span of 16 bases. This CDR3 is CASSLHARGDNQPQHF. CDR3 bases: TGTGCCAGCAGCCTCCATGCACGGGGGGACAATCAGCCCCAGCATTTT.

This clone was counted only a few times. The V call is TRBV5-4, the J call TRBJ1-6, with D perhaps TRBD1 (6 bases). Germline assignment: CDR1 SGHNT and CDR2 YYREEE (reference sequence). The CDR3 totals 14 residues. The ends were cut back, 6 bases at V and 7 bases at J, with 14 bases in the middle. The CDR3 nucleotides are TGTGCCAGCACTCCCGGACAGACGAATTCACCCCTCCACTTT. This translates into CASTPGQTNSPLHF.

V usage is TRBV5-6 and J usage is TRBJ2-2, with 8 bases identical to TRBD1. Germline loops: CDR1 SGHDT, CDR2 YYEEEE. The CDR3 length is 17 residues. J lost 4 bases, V lost 0 bases, and 8 bases had no gene match. The CDR3 loop reads CASSLAGGARITGELFF. In DNA, the CDR3 is TGTGCCAGCAGCTTGGCAGGGGGCGCGAGAATCACCGGGGAGCTGTTTTTT. Full variable domain (remainder filled in from reference TRBV5-6 and TRBJ2-2): DAGVTQSPTHLIKTRGQQVTLRCSPKSGHDTVSWYQQALGQGPQFIFQYYEEEERQRGNFPDRFSGHQFPNYSSELNVNALLLGDSALYLCASSLAGGARITGELFFGEGSRLTVL.

The V gene is TRBV27, the J gene TRBJ1-3, with D possibly TRBD1 on 5 matching bases. This CDR3 region has 15 residues. V lost 2 bases and J 0 bases, leaving 8 bases between the germline ends. The germline CDR1 and CDR2 sequences are MNHEY and SMNVEV (reference sequence). CDR3 sequence: CASSLRGTSGNTIYF. The CDR3 coding sequence is TGTGCCAGCAGTTTAAGGGGCACCTCTGGAAACACCATATATTTT.

This rearrangement joins TRBV15 to TRBJ1-2; D is unclear. V was shortened by 0 bases and J by 2 bases, with 7 bases between the two germline ends. CDR1 LNHNV and CDR2 YYDKDF come from the germline V gene (reference sequence). This CDR3 is 14 amino acids long. Here the CDR3 reads CATSRDSGNYGYTF. The CDR3 nucleotides are TGTGCCACCAGCAGAGATTCAGGAAACTATGGCTACACCTTC.

The V and J genes are TRBV5-1 and TRBJ1-6, with 11 nucleotides matching TRBD1. CDR1 SGHRS and CDR2 YFSETQ come from the germline V gene. CDR3 size: 18 residues. With V trimmed by 0 bases and J by 9 bases, 11 bases remained unmatched. The CDR3: CASSLVLGRTGGISPLHF. In DNA, the CDR3 is TGCGCCAGCAGCTTGGTGCTGGGGCGGACAGGGGGCATTTCACCCCTCCACTTT.

The chain joins TRBV5-5 to TRBJ1-2; 10 bases agree with TRBD1. V trimming: 3 bases; J trimming: 2 bases; junction bases outside the gene matches: 1. Germline CDR1 is SGHKS and CDR2 is YYEKEE (reference sequence). CDR3 length: 14 amino acids. CDR3 bases: TGTGCCAGCAGCTCGGGACAGGGGAACTATGGCTACACCTTC. It yields the protein CASSSGQGNYGYTF.

The V and J genes are TRBV6-6 and TRBJ2-5, with 10 bases fitting TRBD2. CDR1 MNHNY and CDR2 SVGAGI come from the germline V gene (reference sequence). Trimming took 6 bases from V and 13 from J; bases not matched to a gene: 17. The CDR3 covers 15 residues. The CDR3 loop is CASSPPSSGSQRWYF. For the CDR3, the DNA is TGTGCCAGCAGCCCCCCATCTAGCGGGAGCCAGAGGTGGTACTTC.

J is TRBJ1-1 and V is TRBV30; D possibly corresponds to TRBD1 (5 bases). Trimming shortened V by 4 bases and J by 0 bases, and 9 bases separated the two germline ends. The CDR3 length is 13 residues. The germline V gene encodes CDR1 GTSNPN and CDR2 SVGIG (reference sequence). CDR3 protein: CAWTRQMNTEAFF. CDR3 bases: TGTGCCTGGACCCGACAGATGAACACTGAAGCTTTCTTT.

The chain links TRBV28 to TRBJ1-2, with D perhaps matching TRBD1 (6 bases). V was trimmed by 9 bases and J by 2 bases, leaving 7 bases between them. Germline V gene sequence: CDR1 MDHEN, CDR2 SYDVKM. CDR3 size: 11 residues. CDR3 bases: TGTGCCAGTGGACAGAACTATGGCTACACCTTC. This translates into CASGQNYGYTF.

In its sample, this clone was seen a few times. V and J are TRBV9 and TRBJ2-2; 13 bases match TRBD2. Germline CDR1 and CDR2: SGDLS and YYNGEE. With V trimmed by 3 bases and J by 1 base, 3 bases remained unmatched. The length of the CDR3 is 17 residues. This chain's CDR3 is CASSAGLAGVNTGELFF. CDR3 in DNA: TGTGCCAGCAGCGCCGGACTAGCGGGAGTGAACACCGGGGAGCTGTTTTTT.

This clone was detected a few times. The chain is built from TRBV19 and TRBJ2-1; D is undetermined. Germline V gene data show CDR1 as LNHDA and CDR2 as SQIVND (reference sequence). CDR3 length: 13 residues. The germline V and J ends were trimmed by 3 bases and 7 bases, with 10 bases remaining between them. The CDR3 bases are TGTGCCAGTAGTATCTCTGTCGGGAATGAGCAGTTCTTC. Encoded protein: CASSISVGNEQFF.

The chain couples TRBV27 to TRBJ2-1; D is possibly TRBD2 (5 bases). Trimming stripped 1 base from V and 10 bases from J, with 8 bases between. Germline assignment: CDR1 MNHEY and CDR2 SMNVEV (reference sequence). The CDR3 extends over 12 amino acids. As DNA, the CDR3 is TGTGCCAGCAGTTTATTAGGCGGGGAGCAGTTCTTC. This sequence encodes CASSLLGGEQFF.

V is TRBV7-9 and J is TRBJ2-1, with 9 bases lining up with TRBD2. Trimming cost V 5 bases and J 15 bases; bases outside gene matches: 5. The CDR3 loop spans 11 amino acids. Germline V gene sequence: CDR1 SEHNR, CDR2 FQNEAQ (reference sequence). This CDR3 is CASSHGTSWFF. CDR3 DNA: TGTGCCAGCAGCCATGGGACTAGCTGGTTCTTC.

This chain links TRBV18 with TRBJ1-5; 8 nucleotides line up with TRBD1. V lost 4 bases, J lost 4 bases, and 6 bases stayed unmatched. Germline V gene lookup returns CDR1 KGHSH and CDR2 LQKENI. The CDR3 has 15 residues. For the CDR3, the DNA is TGTGCCAGCTCACGCGACAGGGGTGGAAATCAGCCCCAGCATTTT. This translates into CASSRDRGGNQPQHF.

The rearrangement uses TRBV4-1 and TRBJ2-1; 12 nucleotides match TRBD2. Germline V gene sequence: CDR1 MGHRA, CDR2 YSYEKL. The CDR3 runs 16 residues. Germline trimming cut 3 bases from V and 10 bases from J; bases unmatched to any gene: 10. The CDR3 loop is CASSQVLAGGEVEQFF. CDR3 DNA: TGCGCCAGCAGCCAGGTACTAGCGGGGGGTGAAGTGGAGCAGTTCTTC.

This clone was detected once. This chain connects TRBV28 to TRBJ1-5; possibly TRBD1 for D (6 bases). CDR1 and CDR2 from the germline V gene are MDHEN and SYDVKM. V was pared by 6 bases and J by 1 base, with 19 bases between. This CDR3 comprises 17 residues. In nucleotides, the CDR3 is TGTGCCAGCAGATTCTTACAGGGTGGGATAAGCAATCAGCCCCAGCATTTT. It yields the protein CASRFLQGGISNQPQHF.

The chain couples TRBV19 to TRBJ1-1; D perhaps matches TRBD1 (5 bases). In germline, CDR1 is LNHDA, CDR2 SQIVND (reference sequence). This CDR3 is built from 15 residues. The ends were cut back, 7 bases at V and 5 bases at J, with 20 bases in the middle. The CDR3 region is CASMLSRPGGTEAFF. The DNA for the CDR3 is TGTGCCAGTATGCTTTCCAGGCCTGGGGGGACTGAAGCTTTCTTT.

The chain couples TRBV19 to TRBJ1-4; TRBD1 matches at 7 bases. V lost 4 bases to trimming and J lost 4 bases; unmatched junction nucleotides: 3. Germline V gives CDR1 LNHDA, CDR2 SQIVND (reference sequence). The CDR3 extends over 14 amino acids. For the CDR3, the DNA is TGTGCCAGTAGTAAGGGACAGAATAATGAAAAACTGTTTTTT. It encodes CASSKGQNNEKLFF.

The V and J genes are TRBV28 and TRBJ2-5; the match to TRBD1 covers 8 bases. There are 15 residues in the CDR3. V lost 4 bases, J lost 6 bases, and 10 bases stayed unmatched. CDR1 and CDR2 from the germline V gene are MDHEN and SYDVKM. The CDR3 DNA follows: TGTGCCAGCAGTTCCAACGACAGGGGAGGCAAGACCCAGTACTTC. This gives the protein CASSSNDRGGKTQYF. Full variable domain (outside the CDR3, taken from reference TRBV28 and TRBJ2-5): DVKVTQSSRYLVKRTGEKVFLECVQDMDHENMFWYRQDPGLGLRLIYFSYDVKMKEKGDIPEGYSVSREKKERFSLILESASTNQTSMYLCASSSNDRGGKTQYFGPGTRLLVL.

In its sample, this clone ranks as medium-sized (0.01 to 0.1%). In DNA, the CDR3 is TGTGCCAGCAGCTCTAGCGGGGCCTCCTACAATGAGCAGTTCTTC. Encoded protein: CASSSSGASYNEQFF. The rearrangement links TRBV5-4 to TRBJ2-1, with 9 bases fitting TRBD2. The CDR3 has 15 residues. The ends lost 3 bases at V and 0 bases at J; junction bases unmatched: 1. Germline CDR1 is SGHNT and CDR2 is YYREEE (reference sequence).

Points on this clone: A single base separates this from a much larger clone, so it may be a read error. The rearrangement links TRBV7-8 to TRBJ1-4, with D unclear. There are 13 residues in the CDR3. The germline gives CDR1 SGHVS, CDR2 FQNEAQ. CDR3 DNA: TGTACCACCGCAAGCGCCCCGTATGAAAAACTGTTTTTT. Translated: CTTASAPYEKLFF.

The CDR3 region is CAWSRTGADGYTF. CDR3 nucleotide sequence: TGTGCCTGGAGTAGGACAGGGGCGGATGGCTACACCTTC. The chain carries TRBV30 and TRBJ1-2, with 9 bases fitting TRBD1. The CDR3 consists of 13 residues. J lost 6 bases, V lost 2 bases, and 4 bases had no gene match. Germline assignment: CDR1 GTSNPN and CDR2 SVGIG (reference sequence).

The V and J genes are TRBV11-2 and TRBJ2-7; 7 positions agree with TRBD2. Looked up from germline, CDR1 is SGHAT and CDR2 is FQNNGV. V lost 5 bases and J lost 4; bases outside the gene matches: 5. The CDR3 has 13 residues. As DNA, the CDR3 is TGTGCCAGCAGCCCCGCGGGAGCGTACGAGCAGTACTTC. This encodes CASSPAGAYEQYF.